Following are 9 T cell receptor beta chains from one sample sequenced in a study of shared clonotypes between healthy human individuals. Measured with immunoSEQ multiplex PCR; TCRdb has only the in-frame clones, and not every one. The table includes roughly 700,000 clones, 74% detected once. The sample consisted of memory CD4+ T cells sorted from blood. As to subset: CD45RA-negative fraction. Receptor source: a woman in her 30s in good health.

V usage is TRBV16 and J usage is TRBJ2-7, with TRBD1 as a possible D gene (5 bases). Germline V lookup: CDR1 KGHSY, CDR2 FQNENV. This CDR3 spans 14 amino acids. With 4 bases removed from V and 6 bases from J, the gap between germline ends came to 16 bases. In DNA, the CDR3 is TGTGCCAGCAGCCCCCAGGTACGACAGAGCGAGCAGTACTTC. Translating it yields CASSPQVRQSEQYF.

The sample holds a few counts of this clone. The rearrangement joins TRBV2 to TRBJ2-1; possible D gene TRBD2, 5 bases. Germline V gene data show CDR1 as SNHLY and CDR2 as FYNNEI. V dropped 5 bases and J dropped 0 bases, with 8 bases sitting between them. CDR3 length: 14 residues. The CDR3, as DNA: TGTGCCAGCAGTCCCCTAGCCTCCTACAATGAGCAGTTCTTC. This sequence encodes CASSPLASYNEQFF. The variable domain in full, with the rest retrieved from reference TRBV2 and TRBJ2-1, is EPEVTQTPSHQVTQMGQEVILRCVPISNHLYFYWYRQILGQKVEFLVSFYNNEISEKSEIFDDQFSVERPDGSNFTLKIRSTKLEDSAMYFCASSPLASYNEQFFGPGTRLTVL.

In its sample, this clone was seen a few times. The chain combines TRBV28 with TRBJ1-5, with D unresolved. Germline-derived CDR1 and CDR2 are MDHEN and SYDVKM. The CDR3 extends over 12 amino acids. Trimming cost V 5 bases and J 2 bases, with 4 bases left between them. DNA for the CDR3: TGTGCCAGCAGTATCGGCAATCAGCCCCAGCATTTT. It codes for CASSIGNQPQHF.

This chain uses TRBV5-1 with TRBJ2-7; 9 bases line up with TRBD1. Trimming removed 4 bases from V and 7 bases from J; junction bases left unmatched: 12. Germline V lookup: CDR1 SGHRS, CDR2 YFSETQ. The CDR3 runs 15 residues. The CDR3 region is CASSAPGQGTLEQYF. The CDR3 coding sequence is TGCGCCAGCAGCGCGCCGGGACAGGGTACCCTAGAGCAGTACTTC.

There are many counts of this clone. The CDR3 nucleotides are TGTGCCACCAGCGATAGTAGCGGGAGTCCGACAGATACGCAGTATTTT. This encodes CATSDSSGSPTDTQYF. The rearrangement joins TRBV15 to TRBJ2-3, with 9 nucleotides matching TRBD2. The CDR3 has 16 amino acids. Germline trimming cut 5 bases from V and 3 bases from J; bases unmatched to any gene: 9. Looked up from germline, CDR1 is LNHNV and CDR2 is YYDKDF (reference sequence).

This chain joins TRBV5-1 and TRBJ2-6, with D tentatively TRBD2 (5 bases). The germline CDR1 and CDR2 sequences are SGHRS and YFSETQ. The CDR3 totals 15 residues. Deletions cut 4 bases from V and 4 bases from J, with 12 bases between. DNA of the CDR3: TGCGCCAGCAGCCTCGACGGGATAGGGGCCAACGTCCTGACTTTC. Residues: CASSLDGIGANVLTF. Filled out from reference TRBV5-1 and TRBJ2-6, the complete variable domain reads KAGVTQTPRYLIKTRGQQVTLSCSPISGHRSVSWYQQTPGQGLQFLFEYFSETQRNKGNFPGRFSGRQFSNSRSEMNVSTLELGDSALYLCASSLDGIGANVLTFGAGSRLTVL.

This clone was detected only once. The sample has other DNA sequences that encode this CDR3 too. This chain links TRBV5-1 with TRBJ2-1; 8 nucleotides agree with TRBD1. With 3 bases clipped from V and 0 bases from J, the junction kept 2 bases outside the gene matches. Germline loops: CDR1 SGHRS, CDR2 YFSETQ. The CDR3 covers 15 residues. This chain's CDR3 is CASSSDRGSYNEQFF. The CDR3 nucleotides are TGCGCCAGCAGCTCCGACAGGGGCTCCTACAATGAGCAGTTCTTC.

This clone was seen only a few times. The same CDR3 can be traced to other DNA sequences in this sample. The J gene is TRBJ2-2, the V gene TRBV27; possibly TRBD1 for D (5 bases). Germline CDR1 MNHEY, CDR2 SMNVEV (reference sequence). The CDR3 totals 14 residues. V was cut by 3 bases and J by 4 bases, with 9 bases left in between. CDR3 sequence (DNA): TGTGCCAGCAGTTTCCAGGGTGCCACCGGGGAGCTGTTTTTT. Protein sequence: CASSFQGATGELFF.

This clone appeared many times. V is TRBV5-6 and J is TRBJ1-2; D call uncertain. Trimming shortened V by 4 bases and J by 3 bases, and 7 bases separated the two germline ends. The CDR3 is made up of 12 amino acids. CDR1 and CDR2 (germline): SGHDT, YYEEEE. The CDR3 reads CASSRQYYGYTF. DNA of the CDR3: TGTGCCAGCAGCCGGCAGTACTATGGCTACACCTTC.